These T cell receptor beta chains were read from a single sample in a study of T cells in Graves' hyperthyroidism and ophthalmopathy. From the multiplex PCR reads, TCRdb called clonotypes with MiXCR, one entry per CDR3 protein. The sample records around 97,000 distinct CDR3 sequences, approximately 50% being singletons. Sequenced sample: blood. The receptors were sampled from a man aged 40-49 years with Graves' hyperthyroidism. CDR3s include the opening cysteine and the closing phenylalanine or tryptophan. D genes are given only for firm matches. Expanded clones are given a class, and other clones once, few, many or no size at all.

V: TRBV3-1
J: TRBJ2-1
size: many
D: .
CDR3: CASSPGTDSYNEQFF
DNA: TGTGCCAGCAGCCCCGGGACGGACTCGTACAATGAGCAGTTCTTC

V: TRBV4-1
J: TRBJ1-3
size: few
D: .
CDR3: CASSQVTGATGNTIYF
DNA: TGCGCCAGCAGCCAGGTAACGGGCGCAACCGGAAACACCATATATTTT

V: TRBV25-1
J: TRBJ2-1
size: .
D: TRBD2
CDR3: CASSLLPRGTSGRSEQFF
DNA: TGTGCCAGCAGTTTATTGCCCCGCGGGACTAGCGGGAGAAGTGAGCAGTTCTTC

V: TRBV7-7
J: TRBJ2-2
size: .
D: .
CDR3: CASSGGGTGGLFF
DNA: TGTGCTAGCAGCGGAGGGGGGACCGGGGGACTGTTTTTT

V: TRBV2
J: TRBJ2-7
size: .
D: TRBD1
CDR3: CASSAAGQGFNEQYF
DNA: TGTGCCAGCAGTGCAGCGGGACAGGGTTTCAACGAGCAGTACTTC

V: TRBV19
J: TRBJ1-3
size: .
D: .
CDR3: CASSRSGTVYGYTIYF
DNA: TGTGCCAGTAGTAGATCCGGGACCGTCTATGGCTACACCATATATTTT

V: TRBV24-1
J: TRBJ2-3
size: .
D: .
CDR3: CAIPRPVRRGTDTQYF
DNA: TGTGCCATCCCCAGGCCGGTACGCCGGGGGACGGATACGCAGTATTTT

V: TRBV15
J: TRBJ1-2
size: .
D: .
CDR3: CATSGYSF
DNA: TGTGCCACCAGCGGGTACAGCTTC

V: TRBV7-3
J: TRBJ1-1
size: .
D: .
CDR3: CASRGTEAFF
DNA: TGTGCCAGCAGAGGGACTGAAGCTTTCTTT

V: TRBV7-8
J: TRBJ1-5
size: .
D: .
CDR3: CASSVKRAQPQHF
DNA: TGTGCCAGCAGCGTCAAAAGGGCCCAGCCCCAGCATTTT

V: TRBV29-1
J: TRBJ1-2
size: .
D: .
CDR3: CSGGGAGPGYTF
DNA: TGCAGCGGGGGGGGCGCAGGACCTGGTTACACCTTC

V: TRBV7-6
J: TRBJ2-1
size: once
D: TRBD2
CDR3: CASSRTSGSNEQFF
DNA: TGTGCCAGCAGCAGGACTAGCGGGAGTAATGAGCAGTTCTTC

V: TRBV4-1
J: TRBJ2-6
size: .
D: .
CDR3: CASSQPAESGANVLTF
DNA: TGCGCCAGCAGCCAGCCCGCGGAATCTGGGGCCAACGTCCTGACTTTC

V: TRBV29-1
J: TRBJ2-2
size: few
D: .
CDR3: CSVDGGGNTGELFF
DNA: TGCAGCGTTGACGGGGGCGGGAACACCGGGGAGCTGTTTTTT

V: TRBV14
J: TRBJ1-2
size: .
D: .
CDR3: CASSQGRNGYTF
DNA: TGTGCCAGCAGCCAGGGGCGGAATGGCTACACCTTC

V: TRBV5-5
J: TRBJ2-7
size: many
D: .
CDR3: CASAGGPPYEQYF
DNA: TGTGCCAGCGCCGGGGGGCCCCCCTACGAGCAGTACTTC

V: TRBV7-3
J: TRBJ2-7
size: once
D: TRBD1
CDR3: CASSLSRDRGGEQYF
DNA: TGTGCCAGCAGCTTGTCCCGGGACAGGGGAGGGGAGCAGTACTTC

V: TRBV25-1
J: TRBJ2-3
size: .
D: .
CDR3: CASSLNFGLPGLDTQYF
DNA: TGTGCCAGCAGTTTAAACTTTGGACTACCCGGCCTAGATACGCAGTATTTT

V: TRBV7-8
J: TRBJ2-1
size: .
D: TRBD2
CDR3: CASSLGAGGPNEQFF
DNA: TGTGCCAGCAGCTTGGGAGCGGGAGGGCCAAATGAGCAGTTCTTC

V: TRBV20-1
J: TRBJ1-1
size: .
D: .
CDR3: CSASTVRRNTEAFF
DNA: TGCAGTGCTAGTACGGTTCGAAGGAACACTGAAGCTTTCTTT

V: TRBV29-1
J: TRBJ1-2
size: many
D: TRBD1
CDR3: CSAVGQGVWGYTF
DNA: TGCAGCGCCGTCGGACAGGGGGTATGGGGCTACACCTTC

V: TRBV11-2
J: TRBJ2-7
size: .
D: TRBD2
CDR3: CASSWTSGGIYEQYF
DNA: TGTGCCAGCAGCTGGACTAGCGGGGGGATCTACGAGCAGTACTTC

V: TRBV9
J: TRBJ1-1
size: many
D: .
CDR3: CASSGGFRWGTEAFF
DNA: TGTGCCAGCAGCGGGGGATTTCGATGGGGCACTGAAGCTTTCTTT

V: TRBV7-2
J: TRBJ1-4
size: .
D: TRBD1
CDR3: CASSPGTGDSEKLFF
DNA: TGTGCCAGCAGCCCCGGGACAGGGGACAGTGAAAAACTGTTTTTT

V: TRBV5-4
J: TRBJ2-1
size: many
D: .
CDR3: CASSLRGPIASEQFF
DNA: TGTGCCAGCAGCTTGCGGGGGCCGATCGCTAGTGAGCAGTTCTTC

V: TRBV19
J: TRBJ1-5
size: many
D: .
CDR3: CASSTPGEGQPQHF
DNA: TGTGCCAGTAGTACCCCAGGGGAAGGTCAGCCCCAGCATTTT

V: TRBV5-6
J: TRBJ2-7
size: .
D: TRBD1
CDR3: CASSLGTGLFYEQYF
DNA: TGTGCCAGCAGCTTGGGGACAGGGCTTTTCTACGAGCAGTACTTC

V: TRBV19
J: TRBJ1-5
size: many
D: TRBD1
CDR3: CASKPTEGAGSNQPQHF
DNA: TGTGCCAGTAAACCGACGGAGGGGGCAGGGAGCAATCAGCCCCAGCATTTT

V: TRBV27
J: TRBJ1-2
size: few
D: .
CDR3: CASSLKGHGDYGYTF
DNA: TGTGCCAGCAGCCTTAAGGGACACGGTGACTATGGCTACACCTTC

V: TRBV7-2
J: TRBJ2-7
size: many
D: TRBD1
CDR3: CASSLTGTYEQYF
DNA: TGTGCCAGCAGCTTGACAGGGACCTACGAGCAGTACTTC

V: TRBV6-5
J: TRBJ2-1
size: .
D: TRBD1
CDR3: CASSYTGTGNNEQFF
DNA: TGTGCCAGCAGTTACACGGGGACAGGGAACAATGAGCAGTTCTTC

V: TRBV12-3/TRBV12-4
J: TRBJ1-3
size: many
D: .
CDR3: CASSLEVLSTGNTIYF
DNA: TGTGCCAGCAGTTTGGAGGTTCTTAGTACTGGAAACACCATATATTTT

V: TRBV5-8
J: TRBJ1-2
size: many
D: .
CDR3: CASSWQGGLDGYTF
DNA: TGTGCCAGCAGCTGGCAAGGGGGGCTGGATGGCTACACCTTC

V: TRBV5-1
J: TRBJ2-5
size: many
D: .
CDR3: CASSWQGGQETQYF
DNA: TGCGCCAGCAGCTGGCAGGGGGGACAAGAGACCCAGTACTTC

V: TRBV28
J: TRBJ2-7
size: many
D: TRBD1
CDR3: CASSLRTGTVEQYF
DNA: TGTGCCAGCAGTTTAAGGACAGGGACGGTCGAGCAGTACTTC

V: TRBV7-2
J: TRBJ1-2
size: .
D: .
CDR3: CASSLGGGWDGYTF
DNA: TGTGCCAGCAGCTTAGGGGGAGGGTGGGATGGCTACACCTTC

V: TRBV18
J: TRBJ2-7
size: .
D: .
CDR3: CASSPGVSYEQYF
DNA: TGTGCCAGCTCACCCGGCGTTTCCTACGAGCAGTACTTC

V: TRBV19
J: TRBJ2-3
size: many
D: TRBD2
CDR3: CASSSSGTDTQYF
DNA: TGTGCCAGTAGTTCTAGCGGTACAGATACGCAGTATTTT

V: TRBV6-5
J: TRBJ1-1
size: few
D: .
CDR3: CASSTGSGRTEAFF
DNA: TGTGCCAGCAGTACCGGGTCGGGTCGAACTGAAGCTTTCTTT

V: TRBV9
J: TRBJ1-2
size: many
D: .
CDR3: CASSVGTAYGYTF
DNA: TGTGCCAGCAGCGTGGGAACGGCCTATGGCTACACCTTC

V: TRBV2
J: TRBJ2-3
size: many
D: .
CDR3: CASSREDTQYF
DNA: TGTGCCTCCTCAAGGGAGGATACGCAGTATTTT

V: TRBV24-1
J: TRBJ2-2
size: .
D: TRBD2
CDR3: CATSDPGGTSGVELFF
DNA: TGTGCCACCAGTGATCCGGGGGGGACTAGCGGGGTGGAGCTGTTTTTT

V: TRBV10-3
J: TRBJ1-1
size: .
D: TRBD1
CDR3: CAISKGTDTEAFF
DNA: TGTGCCATCAGCAAGGGGACAGACACTGAAGCTTTCTTT

V: TRBV2
J: TRBJ1-5
size: .
D: .
CDR3: CACSPQGLNQPQHF
DNA: TGTGCCTGCAGTCCACAGGGACTAAATCAGCCCCAGCATTTT

V: TRBV29-1
J: TRBJ1-1
size: many
D: .
CDR3: CSVRTGNTEAFF
DNA: TGCAGCGTTAGGACGGGAAACACTGAAGCTTTCTTT

V: TRBV7-3
J: TRBJ2-1
size: many
D: TRBD1
CDR3: CASSPDRGPNEQFF
DNA: TGTGCCAGCAGCCCGGACAGGGGGCCTAATGAGCAGTTCTTC

V: TRBV10-3
J: TRBJ1-2
size: .
D: TRBD1
CDR3: CAISEPMGQGGNYGYTF
DNA: TGTGCCATCAGTGAGCCGATGGGACAGGGGGGTAACTATGGCTACACCTTC

V: TRBV20-1
J: TRBJ2-2
size: many
D: TRBD2
CDR3: CSAGGGDTGELFF
DNA: TGCAGTGCGGGGGGGGGGGACACCGGGGAGCTGTTTTTT

V: TRBV10-3
J: TRBJ1-2
size: many
D: .
CDR3: CAISESQDSNLYTF
DNA: TGTGCCATCAGTGAGTCGCAGGACAGTAATCTCTACACCTTC

V: TRBV6-4
J: TRBJ2-5
size: many
D: .
CDR3: CASSRTRQGFETQYF
DNA: TGTGCCAGCAGTCGGACTAGACAGGGGTTTGAGACCCAGTACTTC

V: TRBV25-1
J: TRBJ1-6
size: .
D: TRBD1
CDR3: CASSDPFRGSGQGGESPLHF
DNA: TGTGCCAGCAGTGACCCTTTTAGGGGGTCGGGACAGGGTGGGGAATCACCCCTCCACTTT

V: TRBV15
J: TRBJ2-7
size: .
D: TRBD1
CDR3: CATSGSTGKWEQYF
DNA: TGTGCCACCAGCGGGTCGACAGGGAAGTGGGAGCAGTACTTC

V: TRBV9
J: TRBJ2-2
size: many
D: .
CDR3: CASSVGPSPNTGELFF
DNA: TGTGCCAGCAGCGTAGGGCCTAGCCCGAACACCGGGGAGCTGTTTTTT

V: TRBV12-3/TRBV12-4
J: TRBJ2-7
size: many
D: .
CDR3: CASSPSSVAYEQYF
DNA: TGTGCCAGCAGTCCAAGCTCGGTCGCCTACGAGCAGTACTTC

V: TRBV15
J: TRBJ2-2
size: many
D: .
CDR3: CATGRASGTGELFF
DNA: TGTGCCACCGGCAGAGCCAGCGGTACCGGGGAGCTGTTTTTT

V: TRBV25-1
J: TRBJ2-5
size: .
D: .
CDR3: CASSIYLCSASRGQETQYF
DNA: .

V: TRBV15
J: TRBJ1-3
size: many
D: .
CDR3: CATSRGVSGNTIYF
DNA: TGTGCCACCAGCAGAGGGGTGTCTGGAAACACCATATATTTT

V: TRBV24-1
J: TRBJ2-3
size: .
D: .
CDR3: CATSDLAAVITDTQYF
DNA: TGTGCCACCAGTGATTTGGCGGCGGTAATCACAGATACGCAGTATTTT

V: TRBV2
J: TRBJ2-7
size: .
D: TRBD1
CDR3: CASSEWDRGGYEQYF
DNA: TGTGCCAGCAGTGAATGGGACAGGGGGGGTTACGAGCAGTACTTC